Only a few counts were recorded for the clone carrying this T cell receptor beta chain. Its specificity is not known. The data were taken from a study of blood T cells in healthy people across ages. Study-wide results and limits: CMV status of donors was unknown, possibly confounding expanded clonotype changes.

Alongside a J-beta primer mix, a sample-barcoded 5' primer served in a second PCR lasting about 6 to 12 cycles. TCRdb re-analysed the 5' RACE reads in MiXCR, keeping a single row per CDR3 protein. Seen here are about 970,000 distinct CDR3 sequences, just over 50% observed once, and the top ten hold 20% to 25%. Trimming cost V 2 bases and J 8 bases; bases outside gene matches: 7. In germline, CDR1 is LGHNA, CDR2 YSLEER. This CDR3 comprises 16 residues. This TCR was sampled from a woman aged 55-69 years in good health. The chain links TRBV4-3 to TRBJ2-1, with 12 bases fitting TRBD2. Sequencing was performed on blood. The DNA for the CDR3 is TGCGCCAGCAGCCAAAATCCGGGACTAGCGGGCCATGAGCAGTTCTTC. Protein sequence: CASSQNPGLAGHEQFF.